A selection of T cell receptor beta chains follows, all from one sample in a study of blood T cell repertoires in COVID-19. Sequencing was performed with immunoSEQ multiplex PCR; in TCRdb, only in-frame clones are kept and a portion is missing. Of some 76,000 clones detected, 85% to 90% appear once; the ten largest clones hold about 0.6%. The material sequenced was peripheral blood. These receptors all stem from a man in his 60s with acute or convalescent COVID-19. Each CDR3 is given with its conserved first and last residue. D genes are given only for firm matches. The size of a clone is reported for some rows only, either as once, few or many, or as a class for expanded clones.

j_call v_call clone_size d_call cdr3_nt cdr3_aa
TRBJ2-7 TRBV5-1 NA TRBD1 TGCGCCAGCAGCTTGGCCGTAGGGAGACAGGGCTCCTACGAGCAGTACTTC CASSLAVGRQGSYEQYF
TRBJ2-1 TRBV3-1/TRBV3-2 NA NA TGTGCCAGCAGCCAGGGAAGGCAGGGAGGAAATGAGCAGTTCTTC CASSQGRQGGNEQFF
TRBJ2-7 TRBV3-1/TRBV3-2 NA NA TGTGCCAGCAGCCAAGCCAGGGTTTCCGAGCAGTACTTC CASSQARVSEQYF
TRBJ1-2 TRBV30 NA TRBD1 TGTGCCTGGAGCCCCGACAGGGGGCGCCGGGACTATGGCTACACCTTC CAWSPDRGRRDYGYTF
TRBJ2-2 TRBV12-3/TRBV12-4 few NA TGTGCCAGCAGACAGGGGAACACCGGGGAGCTGTTTTTT CASRQGNTGELFF
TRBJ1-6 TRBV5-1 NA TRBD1 TGCGCCAGCAGCCAAGCGACAGGGGTCAATTCACCCCTCCACTTT CASSQATGVNSPLHF
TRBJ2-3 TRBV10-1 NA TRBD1 TGCGCCAGCAGTGGTGCAAGGACAGGGGGCACAGATACGCAGTATTTT CASSGARTGGTDTQYF
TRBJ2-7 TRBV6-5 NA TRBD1 TGTGCCTCCGGCAGGGAGTTCAGGGGGTCCTACGAGCAGTACTTC CASGREFRGSYEQYF
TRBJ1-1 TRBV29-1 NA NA TGCAGCGTTGCGCAGGATGGCGCTGAAGCTTTCTTT CSVAQDGAEAFF
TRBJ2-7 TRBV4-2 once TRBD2 TGTGCCAGCAGCCAACATGGACTAGCGGGATCCATCTACGAGCAGTACTTC CASSQHGLAGSIYEQYF
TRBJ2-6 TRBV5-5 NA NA TGTGCCAGCAGCTTGGTCCTCTCTGGGGCCAACGTCCTGACTTTC CASSLVLSGANVLTF
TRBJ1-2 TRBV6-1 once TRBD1 TGTGCCATTTCTAGACAGGGGTATGGCTACACCTTC CAISRQGYGYTF
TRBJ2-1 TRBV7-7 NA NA TGTGCCAGCAGCTTAGGGGTTAGCAGCTACAATGAGCAGTTCTTC CASSLGVSSYNEQFF
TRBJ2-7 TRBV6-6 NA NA TGTGCCAGCAGTTACTCCTCTCTTTACGAGCAGTACTTC CASSYSSLYEQYF
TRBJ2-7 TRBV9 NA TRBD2 TGTGCCAGCAGCGCCCAAGGGACTAGCGGGCCCTACGAGCAGTACTTC CASSAQGTSGPYEQYF
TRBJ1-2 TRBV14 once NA TGTGCCAGCAGCCAAGTAGGGGTGTATGGCTACACCTTC CASSQVGVYGYTF
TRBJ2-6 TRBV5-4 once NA TGTGCCAGCAGCTTGGCCAAGGGGGGGGCTGGGGCCAACGTCCTGACTTTC CASSLAKGGAGANVLTF
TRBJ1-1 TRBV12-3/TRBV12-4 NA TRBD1 TGTGCCAGCAGTACGACAGGGGGCACTGAAGCTTTCTTT CASSTTGGTEAFF
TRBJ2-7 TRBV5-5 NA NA TGTGCCAGCGTTGATTCTACCTCCCTCTCTGAGCAGTACTTC CASVDSTSLSEQYF
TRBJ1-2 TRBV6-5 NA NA TGTGCCAGCAGTTACTCGATCTTTGGCGGCTACACCTTC CASSYSIFGGYTF
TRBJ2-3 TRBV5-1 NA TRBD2 TGCGCCAGCAGCGTTAGCGGGGCGTACACAGATACGCAGTATTTT CASSVSGAYTDTQYF
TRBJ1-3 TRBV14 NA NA TGTGCCAGCAGCCAAATCGGGGGAAACACCATATATTTT CASSQIGGNTIYF
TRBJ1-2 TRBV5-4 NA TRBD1 TGTGCCAGCAGCCTTGGACAGGGTACGAACTATGGCTACACCTTC CASSLGQGTNYGYTF
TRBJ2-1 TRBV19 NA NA TGTGCCAGTAGCCCTGCCAGCGGATACAATGAGCAGTTCTTC CASSPASGYNEQFF
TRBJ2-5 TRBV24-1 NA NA TGTGCCACCAGTGGAGGAGCGCTGCACCAAGAGACCCAGTACTTC CATSGGALHQETQYF
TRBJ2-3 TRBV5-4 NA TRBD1 TGTGCCAGCAGCTTAGACAGGGGGTTCACAGATACGCAGTATTTT CASSLDRGFTDTQYF
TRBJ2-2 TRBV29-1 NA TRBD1 TGCAGCGTCACCGGGACAGGGTCCATCGGGGAGCTGTTTTTT CSVTGTGSIGELFF
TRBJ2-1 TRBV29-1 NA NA TGCAGCTCGACTAGCTACAATGAGCAGTTCTTC CSSTSYNEQFF
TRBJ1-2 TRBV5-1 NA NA TGCGCCAGCAGCTGGGACACCCGAAACTATGGCTACACCTTC CASSWDTRNYGYTF
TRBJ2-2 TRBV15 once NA TGTGCCACCAGCGCAAGGACTGTGACCGGGGAGCTGTTTTTT CATSARTVTGELFF
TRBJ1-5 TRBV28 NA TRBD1 TGTGCCAGCAGTGGACAGGGTATTCAGCCCCAGCATTTT CASSGQGIQPQHF
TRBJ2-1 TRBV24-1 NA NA TGTGCCACCAGTGATTTGCGGGCAGGGGGGCGTGAGCAGTTCTTC CATSDLRAGGREQFF
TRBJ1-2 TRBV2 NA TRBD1 TGTGCCAGCAGTGCAAGACAGGGACTGGATGGCTACACCTTC CASSARQGLDGYTF
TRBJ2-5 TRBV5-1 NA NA TGCGCCAGCAGCTGGAGCCCGGGTGAGACCCAGTACTTC CASSWSPGETQYF
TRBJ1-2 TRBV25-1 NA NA TGTGCCAGCAGCGCTCCCGACAGACCCTATGGCTACACCTTC CASSAPDRPYGYTF
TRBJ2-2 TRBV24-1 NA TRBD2 TGTGCCACCAGTGCCCTGGCCCTAGCGGGAGGGACCGGGGAGCTGTTTTTT CATSALALAGGTGELFF
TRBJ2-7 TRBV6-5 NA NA TGTGCCAGCAGCGCTAGGGAGGATCGAGAGCAGTACTTC CASSAREDREQYF
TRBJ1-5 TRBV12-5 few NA TGTGCTAGTGGTTTCGGAGGAGACGGTCAGCCCCAGCATTTT CASGFGGDGQPQHF
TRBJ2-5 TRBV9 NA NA TGTGCCAGCAGCGTAGCGGGGGGCGGCGAGACCCAGTACTTC CASSVAGGGETQYF
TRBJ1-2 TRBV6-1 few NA TGTGCCAGCAGTGAATTATTCGGGATAAGGAACTATGGCTACACCTTC CASSELFGIRNYGYTF
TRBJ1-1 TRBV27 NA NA TGTGCCAGCTTCCAGGGTTGGAACACTGAAGCTTTCTTT CASFQGWNTEAFF
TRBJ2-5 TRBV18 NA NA TGTGCCAGCTCGCCCCCTCGCCTGGCGGGGACAGAGACCCAGTACTTC CASSPPRLAGTETQYF
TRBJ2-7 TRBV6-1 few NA TGTGCCAGCAGTGAAAGGGGGTATCTTAGGAGCTCCTACGAGCAGTACTTC CASSERGYLRSSYEQYF
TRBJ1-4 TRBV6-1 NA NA TGTGCCAGCAGCACCCGTCAGTCTAATGAAAAACTGTTTTTT CASSTRQSNEKLFF
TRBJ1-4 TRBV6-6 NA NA TGTGCCAGCAGTGGTGGAGTTGGGGAAAAACTGTTTTTT CASSGGVGEKLFF
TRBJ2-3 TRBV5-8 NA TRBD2 TGTGCCAGCAGCCCGTTGACTAGCGGGAGAACGGATACGCAGTATTTT CASSPLTSGRTDTQYF
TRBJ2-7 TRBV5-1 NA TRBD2 TGCGCCAGCAGCTTGAATATTTTGGGAGGGGTTTACGAGCAGTACTTC CASSLNILGGVYEQYF
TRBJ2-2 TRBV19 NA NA TGTGCCAGTAGTGGGGGACACTCGAGGGCCGGGGAGCTGTTTTTT CASSGGHSRAGELFF
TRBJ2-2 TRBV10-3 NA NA TGTGCCATCAGTCAGGGGAGCGGGGAGCTGTTTTTT CAISQGSGELFF
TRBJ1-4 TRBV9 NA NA TGTGCCAGCAGCGAGAGTCCGACCGGGGTTTTTGAAAAACTGTTTTTT CASSESPTGVFEKLFF
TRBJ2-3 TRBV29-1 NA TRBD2 TGCAGCGTTGAAACTAGCGGGGGCACAGATACGCAGTATTTT CSVETSGGTDTQYF
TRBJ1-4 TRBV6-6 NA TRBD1 TGTGCCAGCAGTCCCAGGGGGCCGGTCGGGGAAAAACTGTTTTTT CASSPRGPVGEKLFF
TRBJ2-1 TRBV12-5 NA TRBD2 TGTGCTAGTGGTTTGGTACTGGGGAGCGGGAGCTACAATGAGCAGTTCTTC CASGLVLGSGSYNEQFF
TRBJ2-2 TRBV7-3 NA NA TGTGCCAGCAGCCCCCCCGGGGTTACCGGGGAGCTGTTTTTT CASSPPGVTGELFF